The rows below give T cell receptor beta chains drawn from one sample of a study of blood T cell repertoires in COVID-19. Profiled with immunoSEQ multiplex PCR; TCRdb holds only in-frame clones, not every one. The table has about 92,000 clones, around three quarters seen once. Sequencing was performed on peripheral blood. The receptors originated from a woman between 70 and 85 years old with acute or convalescent COVID-19. The CDR3 runs from the conserved cysteine through the conserved F or W. The order of the fields is D gene, V gene, clone size, J gene, CDR3 protein, CDR3 DNA. D genes are given only for firm matches. Not all rows give a size; the values are once, few, many and, for expanded clones, a class.

-	TRBV7-9	-	TRBJ2-7	CASSLGPLEQYF	TGTGCCAGCAGCTTAGGTCCCCTTGAGCAGTACTTC
-	TRBV30	-	TRBJ2-7	CAWGLGGQLSQYF	TGTGCCTGGGGATTGGGGGGACAGCTCTCTCAGTACTTC
-	TRBV10-3	few	TRBJ2-7	CAISEGQLNYEQYF	TGTGCCATCAGTGAGGGACAGCTCAACTACGAGCAGTACTTC
-	TRBV5-4	few	TRBJ1-2	CASSLEGEPNYGYTF	TGTGCCAGCAGCTTGGAGGGGGAACCTAACTATGGCTACACCTTC
TRBD1	TRBV28	-	TRBJ2-4	CASSLVAGGNIQYF	TGTGCCAGCAGTTTAGTAGCAGGGGGTAACATTCAGTACTTC
-	TRBV6-6	-	TRBJ2-6	CASSYQGFSGANVLTF	TGTGCCAGCAGTTATCAGGGGTTCTCTGGGGCCAACGTCCTGACTTTC
TRBD1	TRBV7-3	-	TRBJ2-1	CASSARDRGNEQFF	TGTGCCAGCAGCGCCCGGGACAGGGGCAATGAGCAGTTCTTC
-	TRBV28	-	TRBJ1-2	CASRQPPGHPSF	TGTGCCAGCAGACAACCTCCGGGACACCCGTCCTTC
TRBD2	TRBV5-6	-	TRBJ2-1	CASSLAFGGNYNEQFF	TGTGCCAGCAGCTTGGCCTTCGGGGGGAACTACAATGAGCAGTTCTTC
TRBD1	TRBV4-3	-	TRBJ2-7	CASSHGTGLSEQYF	TGCGCCAGCAGCCACGGGACAGGGCTGAGCGAGCAGTACTTC
-	TRBV11-2	-	TRBJ1-1	CASSLWYGGTEAFF	TGTGCCAGCAGCTTATGGTACGGCGGCACTGAAGCTTTCTTT
TRBD1	TRBV28	-	TRBJ2-2	CASSLIKGASRSPGELFF	TGTGCCAGCAGTTTAATTAAGGGGGCGAGCCGAAGCCCCGGGGAGCTGTTTTTT
TRBD1	TRBV19	few	TRBJ1-5	CASTRGQGEAQHF	TGTGCCAGTACCCGAGGACAGGGGGAGGCCCAGCATTTT
TRBD2	TRBV7-9	-	TRBJ2-7	CASSPLLAGGGEQYF	TGTGCCAGCAGCCCGCTTCTAGCGGGAGGAGGCGAGCAGTACTTC
TRBD1	TRBV12-3/TRBV12-4	-	TRBJ1-2	CASSPRTGVGYTF	TGTGCCAGCAGCCCCCGGACAGGGGTTGGCTACACCTTC
TRBD2	TRBV19	-	TRBJ2-1	CASSIAPRGVGSYNEQFF	TGTGCCAGTAGTATAGCGCCGCGGGGGGTGGGCTCTTACAATGAGCAGTTCTTC
-	TRBV10-1	-	TRBJ1-4	CASGGGTQKLFF	TGCGCCAGCGGGGGGGGCACCCAAAAACTGTTTTTT
-	TRBV6-5	-	TRBJ2-3	CASSLLGGTDTQYF	TGTGCCAGCAGCTTGTTAGGAGGCACAGATACGCAGTATTTT
TRBD1	TRBV24-1	once	TRBJ1-1	CATSDSRQGWTEAFF	TGTGCCACCAGTGATTCCCGACAGGGTTGGACTGAAGCTTTCTTT
-	TRBV12-3/TRBV12-4	-	TRBJ2-7	CASSLMGGYEQYF	TGTGCCAGCAGTCTCATGGGGGGATACGAGCAGTACTTC
TRBD1	TRBV27	-	TRBJ1-1	CASSLSHRGRRDTEAFF	TGTGCCAGCAGTTTATCCCACAGGGGGCGCCGGGACACTGAAGCTTTCTTT
-	TRBV5-1	-	TRBJ2-1	CASSVTRETSMEQFF	TGCGCCAGCAGCGTCACCCGGGAAACCAGCATGGAGCAGTTCTTC
TRBD1	TRBV5-4	-	TRBJ1-6	CASSPSPRQGKNSPLHF	TGTGCCAGCAGCCCCAGCCCGCGACAGGGCAAAAATTCACCCCTCCACTTT
-	TRBV7-2	-	TRBJ2-1	CASSLGGLGGDEQFF	TGTGCCAGCAGCTTAGGGGGACTAGGGGGCGATGAGCAGTTCTTC
-	TRBV6-1	-	TRBJ1-6	CASSEERSNNSPLHF	TGTGCCAGCAGTGAAGAGCGCAGCAATAATTCACCCCTCCACTTT
-	TRBV7-8	-	TRBJ1-5	CASSPGRENQPQHF	TGTGCCAGCAGCCCAGGCAGGGAAAATCAGCCCCAGCATTTT
-	TRBV10-3	-	TRBJ1-3	CAIITSGNTIYF	TGTGCCATTATTACATCTGGAAACACCATATATTTT
TRBD2	TRBV9	-	TRBJ2-5	CASSVEDSGRQGTQYF	TGTGCCAGCAGCGTAGAGGATAGCGGGAGGCAAGGGACCCAGTACTTC
-	TRBV4-2	-	TRBJ2-7	CASSRNGGAEQYF	TGTGCCAGCAGTCGTAACGGGGGAGCCGAGCAGTACTTC
-	TRBV9	-	TRBJ2-7	CASSVEPTPAYEQYF	TGTGCCAGCAGCGTAGAGCCCACCCCCGCCTACGAGCAGTACTTC